Listed below are T cell receptor beta chains from one sample, sequenced in a study of regulatory T cells in long-lasting Graves disease. MiXCR, applied by TCRdb to the multiplex PCR reads, yields one record per CDR3 protein. The sample holds roughly 500,000 distinct CDR3 sequences, around 12% seen once. Separately, the same data were catalogued under a study of T cells in Graves' hyperthyroidism and ophthalmopathy.

Material: peripheral blood mononuclear cells (PBMCs), obtained at new diagnosis, from a patient treated with antithyroid drugs. These receptors all stem from a woman younger than 45 with Graves disease. The CDR3 runs from the conserved cysteine through the conserved F or W. A D gene is named only where the DNA matches it firmly. Size tells how often a clone was seen (once, few, many) or the class of an expanded clone, and some rows leave it out.

DNA: TGCAGTGCTAGAGACCGATTCAGCACAGATACGCAGTATTTT
CDR3: CSARDRFSTDTQYF
length: 14
D: .
V: TRBV20-1
size: .
J: TRBJ2-3

DNA: TGTGCCAGCACCACCGCGGTCCTTGAAAAACTGTTTTTT
CDR3: CASTTAVLEKLFF
length: 13
D: .
V: TRBV2
size: many
J: TRBJ1-4

DNA: TGTGCCAGCAGTCTTTCCCCCGGGACTAGCGGGAGCAATGAGCAGTTCTTC
CDR3: CASSLSPGTSGSNEQFF
length: 17
D: TRBD2
V: TRBV28
size: many
J: TRBJ2-1

DNA: TGCGCCAGCAGCCAAGTGGGACTAGCGGGTGGCTACGAGCAGTACTTC
CDR3: CASSQVGLAGGYEQYF
length: 16
D: TRBD2
V: TRBV4-1
size: .
J: TRBJ2-7

DNA: TGTGCCAGCAGTTACTCGAACCAGGGGAACACTGAAGCTTTCTTT
CDR3: CASSYSNQGNTEAFF
length: 15
D: .
V: TRBV6-5
size: many
J: TRBJ1-1

DNA: TGTGCCAGCAGTGATTTGGGGGGAGATACGCAGTATTTT
CDR3: CASSDLGGDTQYF
length: 13
D: .
V: TRBV2
size: many
J: TRBJ2-3

DNA: TGTGCCAGCAGCCCGCCTAACCCCAACGAGCAGTACTTC
CDR3: CASSPPNPNEQYF
length: 13
D: .
V: TRBV11-2
size: many
J: TRBJ2-7

DNA: TGCGCCAGCAGGATAGGGGTGGCCTACAATGAGCAGTTCTTC
CDR3: CASRIGVAYNEQFF
length: 14
D: .
V: TRBV5-1
size: few
J: TRBJ2-1

DNA: TGTGCCAGCAGCTTTGATCGGGGTTCCTACGAGCAGTACTTC
CDR3: CASSFDRGSYEQYF
length: 14
D: .
V: TRBV7-2
size: many
J: TRBJ2-7

DNA: TGTGCCAGCAGTGTGATCGGAGGCTACGAGCAGTACTTC
CDR3: CASSVIGGYEQYF
length: 13
D: .
V: TRBV3-1
size: many
J: TRBJ2-7

DNA: TGTGCCAGCAGCTTGGGACTAGCGGGACCTCGTGGCGGGGAGCTGTTTTTT
CDR3: CASSLGLAGPRGGELFF
length: 17
D: TRBD2
V: TRBV7-9
size: few
J: TRBJ2-2

DNA: TGCAGTGCCACATCTGGGTATCAGCTCCAGCATTTT
CDR3: CSATSGYQLQHF
length: 12
D: .
V: TRBV20-1
size: few
J: TRBJ1-5

DNA: TGTGCCAGCAGTTTTTCCCGGGGGTCTAGAAACACCATATATTTT
CDR3: CASSFSRGSRNTIYF
length: 15
D: .
V: TRBV27
size: many
J: TRBJ1-3

DNA: TGTGCCAGCGGTAGCCTCGGACACTCCTATGGCTACACCTTC
CDR3: CASGSLGHSYGYTF
length: 14
D: .
V: TRBV28
size: many
J: TRBJ1-2

DNA: TGCGCCAGCAGCCAAGCGGCAACTTCAAGAGGAAACACCATATATTTT
CDR3: CASSQAATSRGNTIYF
length: 16
D: .
V: TRBV4-3
size: few
J: TRBJ1-3

DNA: TGTGCCAGCATTAGAGACAGAAATAGCAATCAGCCCCAGCATTTT
CDR3: CASIRDRNSNQPQHF
length: 15
D: .
V: TRBV2
size: few
J: TRBJ1-5

DNA: TGTGCCAGCAGTGAACTCGTAATGAACACTGAAGCTTTCTTT
CDR3: CASSELVMNTEAFF
length: 14
D: .
V: TRBV2
size: many
J: TRBJ1-1

DNA: TGTGCCAGCAGCATCGGGGGGGCTTCACCCCTCCACTTT
CDR3: CASSIGGASPLHF
length: 13
D: .
V: TRBV9
size: .
J: TRBJ1-6

DNA: TGTGCCAGCAGTTACGGACGGCCTAACTATGGCTACACCTTC
CDR3: CASSYGRPNYGYTF
length: 14
D: .
V: TRBV6-5
size: .
J: TRBJ1-2

DNA: TGCAGTGCTGTTGCCGGAGGCTCTGGGGCCAACGTCCTGACTTTC
CDR3: CSAVAGGSGANVLTF
length: 15
D: .
V: TRBV20-1
size: few
J: TRBJ2-6

DNA: TGTGCCAGCAGCCTAACCGGGACAGGGGTTTCCGAGACCCAGTACTTC
CDR3: CASSLTGTGVSETQYF
length: 16
D: TRBD1
V: TRBV3-1
size: many
J: TRBJ2-5

DNA: TGTGCCAGCCGTTTTGAGGGGCTGGCCTACGAGCAGTACTTC
CDR3: CASRFEGLAYEQYF
length: 14
D: .
V: TRBV28
size: once
J: TRBJ2-7

DNA: TGTGCCAGCAGCCCAGGGGGCACTGAAGCTTTCTTT
CDR3: CASSPGGTEAFF
length: 12
D: TRBD1
V: TRBV11-3
size: many
J: TRBJ1-1

DNA: TGTGCCAGCAGCCAATGGTCTAGCTTTTACAATGAGCAGTTCTTC
CDR3: CASSQWSSFYNEQFF
length: 15
D: .
V: TRBV14
size: many
J: TRBJ2-1

DNA: TGTGCCAGCTCACCACAGGACCGGGGCACCGGGTCCTACGAGCAGTACTTC
CDR3: CASSPQDRGTGSYEQYF
length: 17
D: .
V: TRBV18
size: .
J: TRBJ2-7

DNA: TGTGCCAGCAGCCCCAGGCCGCGGACCTCTGGGGCCAACGTCCTGACTTTC
CDR3: CASSPRPRTSGANVLTF
length: 17
D: .
V: TRBV7-3
size: .
J: TRBJ2-6

DNA: TGTGCCAGCAAGTGGACTGGAAACACCATATATTTT
CDR3: CASKWTGNTIYF
length: 12
D: .
V: TRBV7-8
size: many
J: TRBJ1-3

DNA: TGTGCCAGTAGTATAACCGGAAAAGGGGCCAACCTACGAAACTATGGCTACACCTTC
CDR3: CASSITGKGANLRNYGYTF
length: 19
D: .
V: TRBV19
size: few
J: TRBJ1-2

DNA: TGCAGTGCTAGAGTCAACGGGGCCAGCACAGATACGCAGTATTTT
CDR3: CSARVNGASTDTQYF
length: 15
D: .
V: TRBV20-1
size: many
J: TRBJ2-3